The 30 T cell receptor beta chains presented below share a single source sample, sequenced in a study of blood T cell repertoires in COVID-19. Libraries were prepared by immunoSEQ multiplex PCR; TCRdb keeps only in-frame clonotypes and omits some of them. The data contain about 230,000 clones, roughly 84% of them singletons. Sequencing was done on a sample of peripheral blood. The receptors here all came from a woman between 45 and 60 years old with acute or convalescent COVID-19.

V usage is TRBV28 and J usage is TRBJ1-1; D perhaps matches TRBD1 (6 bases). The length of the CDR3 is 12 residues. V was shortened by 4 bases and J by 10 bases, with 13 bases between the two germline ends. CDR1 is MDHEN and CDR2 is SYDVKM in the germline V gene. The DNA of the CDR3 is TGTGCCAGCAGTTCCTCGGGGACACCAGCTTTCTTT. Its protein is CASSSSGTPAFF.

The V call is TRBV19, the J call TRBJ1-2; 9 bases are a match to TRBD1. The CDR3 runs to 15 residues. V was pared by 8 bases and J by 2 bases, with 9 bases of the junction left unmatched. Germline-derived CDR1 and CDR2 are LNHDA and SQIVND (reference sequence). In DNA, the CDR3 is TGTGCCAGTCATCTGGACAGGGGAGGAAACTATGGCTACACCTTC. It yields the protein CASHLDRGGNYGYTF.

The V gene is TRBV6-5, the J gene TRBJ1-5, with a tentative D call TRBD1 (6 bases). Looked up from germline, CDR1 is MNHEY and CDR2 is SVGAGI. Trimming took off 6 bases at V and 7 bases at J, with 13 bases between the two ends. The CDR3 totals 13 residues. The CDR3 protein is CASSRGQQQPQHF. CDR3 DNA: TGTGCCAGCAGCCGAGGACAGCAACAGCCCCAGCATTTT.

The V gene is TRBV2, the J gene TRBJ2-7, with 12 positions matching TRBD2. After removal of 3 bases from V and 4 bases from J, the junction contained 4 bases not matched to a gene. CDR1 is SNHLY and CDR2 is FYNNEI in the germline V gene. This CDR3 contains 15 residues. CDR3 bases: TGTGCCAGCAGTGAGGCTAGCGGGGGGGCGTACGAGCAGTACTTC. Translation gives CASSEASGGAYEQYF.

This CDR3 is CASQQGQFYEQYF. The CDR3 DNA reads TGTGCCAGTCAGCAGGGGCAGTTCTACGAGCAGTACTTC. The V gene is TRBV7-2, the J gene TRBJ2-7; tentatively, D is TRBD1 (6 bases). CDR1 SGHTA and CDR2 FQGNSA come from the germline V gene. The V gene lost 9 bases and the J gene lost 3 bases, with 15 bases spanning the gap. CDR3 length: 13 amino acids.

J is TRBJ2-3 and V is TRBV9; TRBD1 is a possible D gene (6 bases). Trimming shortened V by 4 bases and J by 5 bases, and 14 bases separated the two germline ends. The CDR3 runs to 14 residues. Per germline, CDR1 SGDLS and CDR2 YYNGEE. CDR3 nucleotides: TGTGCCAGCAGCCCGACAGGTAATCTAGATACGCAGTATTTT. This translates into CASSPTGNLDTQYF.

The gene calls are TRBV16 and TRBJ2-3; a possible D gene is TRBD2 (5 bases). Germline lookup yields CDR1 KGHSY and CDR2 FQNENV. This CDR3 is 15 amino acids long. V was trimmed by 1 base and J by 4 bases, leaving 12 bases between them. CDR3: CASSQLVSAADTQYF. The CDR3 DNA reads TGTGCCAGCAGCCAATTGGTTAGCGCCGCAGATACGCAGTATTTT.

The rearrangement joins TRBV7-2 to TRBJ1-5, with 7 bases fitting TRBD1. The CDR3 totals 15 residues. Trimming removed 5 bases from V and 4 bases from J; junction bases left unmatched: 8. Germline V gene data show CDR1 as SGHTA and CDR2 as FQGNSA. The CDR3 here is CASSPDRASNQPQHF. The CDR3 DNA reads as TGTGCCAGCAGCCCAGACAGGGCCTCTAATCAGCCCCAGCATTTT.

The chain combines TRBV28 with TRBJ1-2, with D tentatively TRBD1 (6 bases). V was trimmed by 4 bases and J by 8 bases, leaving 11 bases between them. Germline CDR1 reads MDHEN; CDR2 reads SYDVKM. The CDR3 runs 12 residues. The CDR3 coding sequence is TGTGCCAGCAGTTCCTGGGGGCAAGGCTACACCTTC. This encodes CASSSWGQGYTF.

This chain joins TRBV6-2 or TRBV6-3 and TRBJ1-2; D not resolved. CDR3 length: 16 amino acids. Germline-derived CDR1 and CDR2 are MNHEY and SVGEGT. V was clipped by 0 bases and J by 6 bases, with 17 bases between them. The CDR3 protein is CASSYSGEGLGDGYTF. Written as DNA, the CDR3 is TGTGCCAGCAGTTACTCGGGAGAGGGCCTCGGGGATGGCTACACCTTC.

Here the CDR3 DNA reads TGTGCCAGCAGCCGCAGGTCTCAGGGCGACGAGCAGTACTTC. Encoded protein: CASSRRSQGDEQYF. The V and J genes are TRBV7-9 and TRBJ2-7; D might be TRBD1 (5 bases). The length of the CDR3 is 14 residues. Trimming removed 5 bases at V and 5 bases at J, with 16 bases between. Per germline, CDR1 SEHNR and CDR2 FQNEAQ (reference sequence).

The chain combines TRBV30 with TRBJ2-7; D unclear. The CDR3 consists of 14 residues. Germline assignment: CDR1 GTSNPN and CDR2 SVGIG (reference sequence). The V and J ends lost 0 bases and 2 bases respectively, with 11 bases between them. Here the CDR3 DNA reads TGTGCCTGGAGTGTAGATCGGGTTCCCTACGAGCAGTACTTC. Translation gives CAWSVDRVPYEQYF.

The genes are TRBV7-8 and TRBJ2-3; the D gene is possibly TRBD2 (5 bases). There are 15 residues in the CDR3. Trimming shortened V by 3 bases and J by 4 bases, and 14 bases separated the two germline ends. The germline V gene has CDR1 SGHVS and CDR2 FQNEAQ. The CDR3 here is CASSLSSAISDTQYF. The CDR3 coding sequence is TGTGCCAGCAGCTTGAGTAGCGCTATATCAGATACGCAGTATTTT.

This chain joins TRBV28 and TRBJ1-2; the match to TRBD1 covers 8 bases. Germline V CDR1 and CDR2: MDHEN, SYDVKM. The CDR3 is made up of 16 amino acids. V lost 4 bases to trimming and J lost 4 bases; unmatched junction nucleotides: 11. CDR3 sequence reads: CASSSLFGQGSYGYTF. The CDR3 DNA reads TGTGCCAGCAGTTCACTTTTTGGACAGGGATCCTATGGCTACACCTTC.

The rearrangement links TRBV7-2 to TRBJ2-3, with 7 bases matching TRBD1. The CDR3 contains 16 residues. Unmatched junction bases numbered 8, after V lost 5 bases and J lost 0 bases. Germline V lookup: CDR1 SGHTA, CDR2 FQGNSA. CDR3 in DNA: TGTGCCAGCAGCCTCCAGGGGGACGGTAGCACAGATACGCAGTATTTT. It is translated as CASSLQGDGSTDTQYF.

This clone was seen once. The rearrangement uses TRBV28 and TRBJ2-1; tentative D call: TRBD2 (6 bases). Deletions cut 7 bases from V and 6 bases from J, with 16 bases between. Per the germline V gene, CDR1 is MDHEN and CDR2 is SYDVKM. This CDR3 is 14 amino acids long. DNA for the CDR3: TGTGCCAGCACCCCCCATGGTAGCGGCAATGAGCAGTTCTTC. Its protein product is CASTPHGSGNEQFF.

The V gene is TRBV5-8, the J gene TRBJ2-3; TRBD2 is a possible D gene (6 bases). Germline V lookup: CDR1 SGHTS, CDR2 YDEGEE. V was trimmed by 4 bases and J by 0 bases, leaving 15 bases between them. The CDR3 has 16 residues. The CDR3 here is CASSPGRQSSTDTQYF. The CDR3 region has the DNA TGTGCCAGCAGCCCCGGGAGACAGTCTAGCACAGATACGCAGTATTTT.

V gene TRBV13 combines with J gene TRBJ2-7, with 9 bases identical to TRBD1. There are 16 residues in the CDR3. V lost 4 bases to trimming and J lost 4 bases; unmatched junction nucleotides: 11. Germline V gives CDR1 PRHDT, CDR2 FYEKMQ (reference sequence). As DNA, the CDR3 is TGTGCCAGCAGCTACCAACGGGACAGGGACATATACGAGCAGTACTTC. Amino acids: CASSYQRDRDIYEQYF.

V usage is TRBV27 and J usage is TRBJ2-1; D unresolved. V gave up 3 bases and J gave up 10 bases, with 10 bases separating them. Germline V CDR1 and CDR2: MNHEY, SMNVEV (reference sequence). The CDR3 covers 12 residues. The CDR3 DNA reads TGTGCCAGCAGTTTCCTCTCCGGGGAGCAGTTCTTC. Translated: CASSFLSGEQFF.

This chain joins TRBV18 and TRBJ2-4; 9 positions agree with TRBD1. The ends lost 3 bases at V and 8 bases at J; junction bases unmatched: 5. Per germline, CDR1 KGHSH and CDR2 LQKENI. The CDR3 sequence is 14 residues long. CDR3 residues: CASSPGTGFYIQYF. The CDR3 coding sequence is TGTGCCAGCTCACCCGGGACAGGGTTTTACATTCAGTACTTC. Variable domain in full (rest from reference TRBV18 and TRBJ2-4): NAGVMQNPRHLVRRRGQEARLRCSPMKGHSHVYWYRQLPEEGLKFMVYLQKENIIDESGMPKERFSAEFPKEGPSILRIQQVVRGDSAAYFCASSPGTGFYIQYFGAGTRLSVL.

This clone was seen more than once but under ten times. The rearrangement links TRBV28 to TRBJ1-2, with a tentative D call TRBD1 (5 bases). This CDR3 region has 17 residues. Trimming cost V 6 bases and J 3 bases, with 23 bases left between them. The V gene's germline CDR1 is MDHEN and CDR2 SYDVKM. For the CDR3, the DNA is TGTGCCAGCAGACCTAATGACCTCTCAGGGTCCTACTATGGCTACACCTTC. Protein: CASRPNDLSGSYYGYTF.

This chain connects TRBV24-1 to TRBJ2-2, with 7 bases lining up with TRBD2. Germline values: CDR1 KGHDR, CDR2 SFDVKD. V was pared by 3 bases and J by 6 bases, with 9 bases of the junction left unmatched. The CDR3 runs to 16 residues. Here the CDR3 DNA reads TGTGCCACCAGTGATGAGTTTAGCGGGTTCTCCGGGGAGCTGTTTTTT. Encoded protein: CATSDEFSGFSGELFF.

The chain uses TRBV19 and TRBJ2-5; 9 nucleotides line up with TRBD1. The CDR3 sequence is 17 residues long. Germline V lookup: CDR1 LNHDA, CDR2 SQIVND (reference sequence). The V segment lost 3 bases and the J segment 2 bases; nucleotides outside the gene matches: 10. The CDR3 spells CASSMFAAGTGQETQYF. The CDR3 nucleotides read TGTGCCAGTAGTATGTTCGCCGCCGGGACAGGGCAAGAGACCCAGTACTTC.

This clone has a handful of counts. The same CDR3 can be traced to other DNA sequences in this sample. CDR3 DNA: TGTGCCAGCAGCTTAGGACAGGGAAACTATGGCTACACCTTC. The encoded protein is CASSLGQGNYGYTF. The chain couples TRBV7-2 to TRBJ1-2, with TRBD1 matching over 7 bases. This CDR3 region has 14 residues. The germline CDR1 and CDR2 sequences are SGHTA and FQGNSA. J gave up 2 bases and V 1 base, and 1 base lay outside the gene matches. The variable domain in full, with the rest retrieved from reference TRBV7-2 and TRBJ1-2, is GAGVSQSPSNKVTEKGKDVELRCDPISGHTALYWYRQSLGQGLEFLIYFQGNSAPDKSGLPSDRFSAERTGGSVSTLTIQRTQQEDSAVYLCASSLGQGNYGYTFGSGTRLTVV.

The chain recombines TRBV10-1 with TRBJ1-1; 10 bases fit TRBD1. The V segment lost 6 bases and the J segment 13 bases; nucleotides outside the gene matches: 8. CDR1 and CDR2 from the germline V gene are WNHNN and SYGVQD (reference sequence). The CDR3 sequence is 12 residues long. The DNA of the CDR3 is TGCGCCAGCAGCCCGGGACAGGGGAAGGGTTTCTTT. This codes for CASSPGQGKGFF.

The V and J genes are TRBV5-5 and TRBJ1-1; D is ambiguous. Germline V lookup: CDR1 SGHKS, CDR2 YYEKEE (reference sequence). CDR3 length equals 15 residues. Trimming shortened V by 4 bases and J by 0 bases, and 13 bases separated the two germline ends. The CDR3 nucleotides read TGTGCCAGCAGCCTCCACTTTCCCATGAACACTGAAGCTTTCTTT. Translating it yields CASSLHFPMNTEAFF.

The CDR3 region is CASSSGSSGELFF. The CDR3 DNA follows: TGTGCCAGCAGCTCGGGTTCGAGCGGGGAGCTGTTTTTT. V and J are TRBV7-2 and TRBJ2-2; no clear D. This CDR3 contains 13 residues. Germline V gene lookup returns CDR1 SGHTA and CDR2 FQGNSA. V was cut by 4 bases and J by 7 bases, with 10 bases left in between.

This clone was seen more than once but under ten times. The chain has TRBV9 and TRBJ2-2; 7 bases agree with TRBD2. V lost 0 bases, J lost 4 bases, and 3 bases stayed unmatched. Germline V CDR1 and CDR2: SGDLS, YYNGEE. The CDR3 consists of 15 residues. CDR3 bases: TGTGCCAGCAGCGTAGTAGCGGGTGCCACCGGGGAGCTGTTTTTT. Translation: CASSVVAGATGELFF.

The chain carries TRBV28 and TRBJ1-2, with 7 bases identical to TRBD1. CDR1 is MDHEN, CDR2 SYDVKM, per germline. V shed 2 bases, J shed 4 bases, and the junction held 7 bases outside the gene matches. The CDR3 runs 15 residues. CDR3 loop: CASSLESQGGYGYTF. DNA for the CDR3: TGTGCCAGCAGTTTAGAGAGTCAGGGGGGCTATGGCTACACCTTC.

The chain has TRBV10-3 and TRBJ1-5, with TRBD1 identical over 11 bases. Germline V gene lookup returns CDR1 ENHRY and CDR2 SYGVKD. Unmatched junction bases numbered 8, after V lost 10 bases and J lost 0 bases. The CDR3 consists of 16 residues. The CDR3 loop reads CATGTGGGDSNQPQHF. In DNA, the CDR3 is TGTGCCACCGGGACAGGGGGAGGAGATAGCAATCAGCCCCAGCATTTT.